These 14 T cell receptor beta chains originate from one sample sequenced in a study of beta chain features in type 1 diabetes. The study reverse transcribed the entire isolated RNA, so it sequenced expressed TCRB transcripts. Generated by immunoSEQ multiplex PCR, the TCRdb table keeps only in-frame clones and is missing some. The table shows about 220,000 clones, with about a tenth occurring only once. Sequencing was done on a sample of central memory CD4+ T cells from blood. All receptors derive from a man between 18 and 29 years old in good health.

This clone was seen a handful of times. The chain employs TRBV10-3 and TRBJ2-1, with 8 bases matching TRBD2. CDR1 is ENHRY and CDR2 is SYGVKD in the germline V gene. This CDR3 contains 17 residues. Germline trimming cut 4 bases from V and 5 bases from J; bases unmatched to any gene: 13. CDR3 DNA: TGTGCCATCAGTGGGACTAGCACTAAAGCTTTGGACAATGAGCAGTTCTTC. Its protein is CAISGTSTKALDNEQFF.

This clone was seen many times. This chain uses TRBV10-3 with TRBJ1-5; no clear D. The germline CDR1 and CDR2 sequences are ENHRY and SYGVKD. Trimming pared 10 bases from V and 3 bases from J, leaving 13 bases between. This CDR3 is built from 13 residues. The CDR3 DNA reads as TGTGCCACCCGAACAGACGTCAATCAGCCCCAGCATTTT. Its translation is CATRTDVNQPQHF.

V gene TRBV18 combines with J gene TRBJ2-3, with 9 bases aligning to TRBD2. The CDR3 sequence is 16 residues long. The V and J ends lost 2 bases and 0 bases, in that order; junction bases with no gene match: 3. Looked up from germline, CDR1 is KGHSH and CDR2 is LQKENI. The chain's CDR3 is CASSPGLAISTDTQYF. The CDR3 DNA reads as TGTGCCAGCTCACCAGGACTAGCGATTAGCACAGATACGCAGTATTTT.

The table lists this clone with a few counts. CDR3 residues: CATSWLQGYEQYF. The CDR3 region has the DNA TGTGCCACCAGCTGGTTACAGGGCTACGAGCAGTACTTC. The chain is built from TRBV15 and TRBJ2-7; D perhaps matches TRBD1 (6 bases). The germline V gene has CDR1 LNHNV and CDR2 YYDKDF (reference sequence). Trimming removed 5 bases from V and 3 bases from J, with 11 bases in between. This CDR3 spans 13 amino acids.

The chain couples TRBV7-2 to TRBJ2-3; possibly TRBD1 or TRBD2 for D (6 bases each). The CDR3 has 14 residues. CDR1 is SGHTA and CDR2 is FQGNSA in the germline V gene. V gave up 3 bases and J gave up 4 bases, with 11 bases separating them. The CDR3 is CASSFRGTPDTQYF. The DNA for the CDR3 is TGTGCCAGCAGCTTTCGCGGGACACCAGATACGCAGTATTTT.

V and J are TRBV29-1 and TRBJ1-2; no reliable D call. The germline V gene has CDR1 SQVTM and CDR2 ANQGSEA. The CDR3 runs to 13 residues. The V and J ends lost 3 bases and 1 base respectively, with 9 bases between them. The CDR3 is CSVEAGVNYGYTF. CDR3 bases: TGCAGCGTTGAGGCAGGCGTTAACTATGGCTACACCTTC.

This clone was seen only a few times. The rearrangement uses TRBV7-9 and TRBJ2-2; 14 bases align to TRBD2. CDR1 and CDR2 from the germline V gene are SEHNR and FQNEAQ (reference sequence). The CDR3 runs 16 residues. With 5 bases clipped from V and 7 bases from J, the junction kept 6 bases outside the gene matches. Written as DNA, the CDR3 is TGTGCCAGCAGCACCGGGACTAGCGGGAGTAGCGGGGAGCTGTTTTTT. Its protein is CASSTGTSGSSGELFF.

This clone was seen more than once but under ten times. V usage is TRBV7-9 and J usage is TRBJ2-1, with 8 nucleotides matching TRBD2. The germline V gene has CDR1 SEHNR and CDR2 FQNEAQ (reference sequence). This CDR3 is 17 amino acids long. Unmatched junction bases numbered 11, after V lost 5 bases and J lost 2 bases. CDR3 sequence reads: CASSGIWTGGPYNEQFF. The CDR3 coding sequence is TGTGCCAGCAGCGGAATATGGACGGGAGGGCCCTACAATGAGCAGTTCTTC.

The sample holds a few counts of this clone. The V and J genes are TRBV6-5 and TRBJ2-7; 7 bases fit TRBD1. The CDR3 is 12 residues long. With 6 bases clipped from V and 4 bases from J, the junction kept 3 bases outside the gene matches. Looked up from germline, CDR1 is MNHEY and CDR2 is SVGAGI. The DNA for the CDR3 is TGTGCCAGCAGGGCAGGGGGATACGAGCAGTACTTC. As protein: CASRAGGYEQYF.

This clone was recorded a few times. CDR3 residues: CASSVRGTYQETQYF. CDR3 nucleotide sequence: TGTGCCAGCAGCGTACGAGGGACCTACCAAGAGACCCAGTACTTC. This sequence joins TRBV9 and TRBJ2-5; D may be TRBD1 or TRBD2 (5 bases each). Germline CDR1 and CDR2: SGDLS and YYNGEE. Trimming took off 1 base at V and 0 bases at J, with 10 bases between the two ends. This CDR3 has 15 amino acids.

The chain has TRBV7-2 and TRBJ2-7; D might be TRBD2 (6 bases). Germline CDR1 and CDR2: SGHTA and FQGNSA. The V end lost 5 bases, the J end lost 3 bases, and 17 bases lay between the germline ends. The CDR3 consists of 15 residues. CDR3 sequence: CASSIDSGGVYEQYF. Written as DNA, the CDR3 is TGTGCCAGCAGCATCGATAGCGGAGGCGTCTACGAGCAGTACTTC.

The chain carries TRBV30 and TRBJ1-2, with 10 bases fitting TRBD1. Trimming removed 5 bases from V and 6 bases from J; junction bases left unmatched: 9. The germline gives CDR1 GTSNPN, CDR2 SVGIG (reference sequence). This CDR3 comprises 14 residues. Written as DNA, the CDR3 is TGTGCCTGGTTAACCGGGACAGGGGTTCATGGCTACACCTTC. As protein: CAWLTGTGVHGYTF.

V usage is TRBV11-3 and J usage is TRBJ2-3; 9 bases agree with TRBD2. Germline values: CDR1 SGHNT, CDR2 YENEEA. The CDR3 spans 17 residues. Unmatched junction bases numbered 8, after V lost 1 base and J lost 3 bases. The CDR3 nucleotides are TGTGCCAGCAGCTTAGGCTCCGCGGGAGGGGTGACAGATACGCAGTATTTT. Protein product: CASSLGSAGGVTDTQYF.

CDR3: CASSVQLAGSGADTQYF. The CDR3 DNA reads as TGTGCCAGCAGCGTCCAACTAGCGGGAAGTGGGGCAGATACGCAGTATTTT. This rearrangement joins TRBV7-2 to TRBJ2-3; 10 nucleotides line up with TRBD2. The germline V gene has CDR1 SGHTA and CDR2 FQGNSA. The junction had 12 bases not matched to a gene; V was cut back by 5 bases and J by 4 bases. There are 17 residues in the CDR3.